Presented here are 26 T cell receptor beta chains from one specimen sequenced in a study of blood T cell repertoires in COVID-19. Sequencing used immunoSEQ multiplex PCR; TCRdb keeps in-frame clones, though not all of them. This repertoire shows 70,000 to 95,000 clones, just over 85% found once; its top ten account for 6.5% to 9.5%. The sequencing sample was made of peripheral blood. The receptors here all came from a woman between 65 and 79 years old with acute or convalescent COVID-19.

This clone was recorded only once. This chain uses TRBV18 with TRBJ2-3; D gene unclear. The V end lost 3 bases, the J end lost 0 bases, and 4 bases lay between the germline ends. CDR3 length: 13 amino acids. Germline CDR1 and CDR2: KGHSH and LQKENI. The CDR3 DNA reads TGTGCCAGCTCACCGGCTAGCACAGATACGCAGTATTTT. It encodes CASSPASTDTQYF. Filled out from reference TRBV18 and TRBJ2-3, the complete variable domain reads NAGVMQNPRHLVRRRGQEARLRCSPMKGHSHVYWYRQLPEEGLKFMVYLQKENIIDESGMPKERFSAEFPKEGPSILRIQQVVRGDSAAYFCASSPASTDTQYFGPGTRLTVL.

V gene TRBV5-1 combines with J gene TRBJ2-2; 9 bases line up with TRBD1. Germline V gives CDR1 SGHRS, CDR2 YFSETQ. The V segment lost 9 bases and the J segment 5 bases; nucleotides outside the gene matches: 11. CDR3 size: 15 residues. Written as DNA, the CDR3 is TGCGCCATAGGACAGGGGCCGAGTGGGACCGGGGAGCTGTTTTTT. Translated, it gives CAIGQGPSGTGELFF.

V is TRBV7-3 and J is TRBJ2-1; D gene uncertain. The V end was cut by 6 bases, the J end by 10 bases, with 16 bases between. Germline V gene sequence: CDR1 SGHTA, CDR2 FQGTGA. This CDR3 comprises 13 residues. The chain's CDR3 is CASSTAGMNEQFF. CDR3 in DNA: TGTGCCAGCAGTACGGCAGGCATGAACGAGCAGTTCTTC.

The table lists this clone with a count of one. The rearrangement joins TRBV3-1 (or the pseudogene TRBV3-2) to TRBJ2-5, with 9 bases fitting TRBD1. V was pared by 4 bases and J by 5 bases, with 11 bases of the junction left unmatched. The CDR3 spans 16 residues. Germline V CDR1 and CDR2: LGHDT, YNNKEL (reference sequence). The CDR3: CASSLGQGEIAETQYF. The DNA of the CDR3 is TGTGCCAGCAGCCTGGGACAGGGCGAGATAGCTGAGACCCAGTACTTC.

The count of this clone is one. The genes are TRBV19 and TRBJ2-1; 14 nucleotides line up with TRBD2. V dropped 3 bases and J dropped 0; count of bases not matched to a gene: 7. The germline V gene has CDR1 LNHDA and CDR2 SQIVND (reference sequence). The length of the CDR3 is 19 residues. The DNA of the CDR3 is TGTGCCAGTAGTATTTTTGCGGGACTAGCGGGAGTCTCCTACAATGAGCAGTTCTTC. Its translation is CASSIFAGLAGVSYNEQFF.

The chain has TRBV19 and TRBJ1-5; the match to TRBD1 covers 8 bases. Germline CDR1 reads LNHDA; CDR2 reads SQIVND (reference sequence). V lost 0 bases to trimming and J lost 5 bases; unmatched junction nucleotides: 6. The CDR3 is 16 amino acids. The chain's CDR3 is CASSIEGTGADQPQHF. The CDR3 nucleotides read TGTGCCAGTAGTATAGAGGGGACAGGAGCGGATCAGCCCCAGCATTTT.

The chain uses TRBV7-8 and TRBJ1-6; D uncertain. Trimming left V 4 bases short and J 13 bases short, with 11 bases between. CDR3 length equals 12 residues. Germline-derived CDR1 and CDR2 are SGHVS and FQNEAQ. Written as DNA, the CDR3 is TGTGCCAGCAGCTCCGGTTTAACCCCCCTCCACTTT. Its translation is CASSSGLTPLHF.

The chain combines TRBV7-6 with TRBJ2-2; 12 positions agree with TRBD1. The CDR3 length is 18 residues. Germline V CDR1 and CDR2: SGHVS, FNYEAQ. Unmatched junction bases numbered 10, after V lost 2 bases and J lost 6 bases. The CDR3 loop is CASSLRTPGQGASGELFF. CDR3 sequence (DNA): TGTGCCAGCAGCTTAAGGACCCCGGGACAGGGGGCTTCCGGGGAGCTGTTTTTT.

As DNA, the CDR3 is TGTGCCAGCTCACCACTCCCGCCCGCTAGCGGGGGGGCCGTCGGGGAGCTGTTTTTT. Protein product: CASSPLPPASGGAVGELFF. V and J are TRBV18 and TRBJ2-2; TRBD2 matches 12 bases. The V gene end was trimmed by 1 base and the J gene end by 7 bases; junction bases not matched to a gene: 13. Germline V gene sequence: CDR1 KGHSH, CDR2 LQKENI. The CDR3 totals 19 residues.

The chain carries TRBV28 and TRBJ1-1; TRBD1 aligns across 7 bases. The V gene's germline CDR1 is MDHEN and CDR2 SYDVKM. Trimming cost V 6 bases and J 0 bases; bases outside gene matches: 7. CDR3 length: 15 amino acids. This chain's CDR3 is CASSPSQGVNTEAFF. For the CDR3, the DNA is TGTGCCAGCAGCCCATCCCAGGGGGTGAACACTGAAGCTTTCTTT. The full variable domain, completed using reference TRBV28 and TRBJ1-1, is DVKVTQSSRYLVKRTGEKVFLECVQDMDHENMFWYRQDPGLGLRLIYFSYDVKMKEKGDIPEGYSVSREKKERFSLILESASTNQTSMYLCASSPSQGVNTEAFFGQGTRLTVV.

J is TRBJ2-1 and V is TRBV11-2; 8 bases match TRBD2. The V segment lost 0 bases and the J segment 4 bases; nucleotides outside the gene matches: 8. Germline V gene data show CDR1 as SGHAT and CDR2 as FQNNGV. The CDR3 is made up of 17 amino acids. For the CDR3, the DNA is TGTGCCAGCAGCTTAGATCGGGTCGCTAGCGGGTACAATGAGCAGTTCTTC. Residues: CASSLDRVASGYNEQFF.

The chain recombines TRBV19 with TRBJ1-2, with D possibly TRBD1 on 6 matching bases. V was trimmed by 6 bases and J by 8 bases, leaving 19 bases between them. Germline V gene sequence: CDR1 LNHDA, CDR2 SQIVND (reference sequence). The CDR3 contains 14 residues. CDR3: CASRLDTGLRGYTF. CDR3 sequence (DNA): TGTGCCAGTAGATTGGATACAGGGCTAAGGGGCTACACCTTC.

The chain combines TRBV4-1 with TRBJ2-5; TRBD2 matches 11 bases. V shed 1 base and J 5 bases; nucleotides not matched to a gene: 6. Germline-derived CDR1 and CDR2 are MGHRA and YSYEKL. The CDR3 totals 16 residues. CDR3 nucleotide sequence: TGCGCCAGCAGCCAAGCTACTAGCGGGAGCTGGGAGACCCAGTACTTC. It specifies CASSQATSGSWETQYF.

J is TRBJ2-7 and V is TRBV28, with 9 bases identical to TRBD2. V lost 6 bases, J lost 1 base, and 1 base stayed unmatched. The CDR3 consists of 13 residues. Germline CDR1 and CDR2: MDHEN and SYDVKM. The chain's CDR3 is CASRGLASYEQYF. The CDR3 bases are TGTGCCAGCAGGGGACTAGCTTCCTACGAGCAGTACTTC. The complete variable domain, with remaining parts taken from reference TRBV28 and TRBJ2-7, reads DVKVTQSSRYLVKRTGEKVFLECVQDMDHENMFWYRQDPGLGLRLIYFSYDVKMKEKGDIPEGYSVSREKKERFSLILESASTNQTSMYLCASRGLASYEQYFGPGTRLTVT.

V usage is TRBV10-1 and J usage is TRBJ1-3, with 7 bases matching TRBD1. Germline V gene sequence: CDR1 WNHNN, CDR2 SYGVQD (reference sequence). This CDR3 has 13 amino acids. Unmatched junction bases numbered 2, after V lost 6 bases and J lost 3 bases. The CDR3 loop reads CASSGTVGNTIYF. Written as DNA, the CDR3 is TGCGCCAGCAGCGGGACAGTTGGAAACACCATATATTTT.

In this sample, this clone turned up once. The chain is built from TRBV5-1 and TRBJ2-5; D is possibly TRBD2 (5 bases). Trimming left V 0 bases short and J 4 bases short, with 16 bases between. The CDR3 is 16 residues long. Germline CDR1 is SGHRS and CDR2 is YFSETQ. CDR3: CASSLGLSEWGETQYF. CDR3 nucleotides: TGCGCCAGCAGCTTGGGGCTTAGCGAGTGGGGAGAGACCCAGTACTTC.

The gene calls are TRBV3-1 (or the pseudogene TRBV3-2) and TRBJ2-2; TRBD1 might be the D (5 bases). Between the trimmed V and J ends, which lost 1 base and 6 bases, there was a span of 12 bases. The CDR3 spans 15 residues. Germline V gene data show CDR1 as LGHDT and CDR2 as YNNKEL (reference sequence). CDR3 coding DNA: TGTGCCAGCAGCCAAGTCCAGACAGCTCCCGGGGAGCTGTTTTTT. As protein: CASSQVQTAPGELFF.

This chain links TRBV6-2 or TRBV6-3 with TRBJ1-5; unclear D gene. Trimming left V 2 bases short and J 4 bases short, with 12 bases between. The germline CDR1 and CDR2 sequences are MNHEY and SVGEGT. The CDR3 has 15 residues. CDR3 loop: CASSYARDPNQPQHF. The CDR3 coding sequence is TGTGCCAGCAGTTACGCCCGGGATCCTAATCAGCCCCAGCATTTT.

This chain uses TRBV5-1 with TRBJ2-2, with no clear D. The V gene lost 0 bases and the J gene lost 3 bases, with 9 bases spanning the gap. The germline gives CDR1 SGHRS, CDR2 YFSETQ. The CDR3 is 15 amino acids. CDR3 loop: CASSLDFMYTGELFF. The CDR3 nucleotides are TGCGCCAGCAGCTTGGATTTTATGTACACCGGGGAGCTGTTTTTT.

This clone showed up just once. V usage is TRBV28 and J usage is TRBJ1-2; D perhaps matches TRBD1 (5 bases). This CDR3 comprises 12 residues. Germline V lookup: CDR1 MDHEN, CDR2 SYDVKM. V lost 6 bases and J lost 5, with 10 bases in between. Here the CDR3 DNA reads TGTGCCAGCAGAACCGGGGGATATGGCTACACCTTC. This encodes CASRTGGYGYTF.

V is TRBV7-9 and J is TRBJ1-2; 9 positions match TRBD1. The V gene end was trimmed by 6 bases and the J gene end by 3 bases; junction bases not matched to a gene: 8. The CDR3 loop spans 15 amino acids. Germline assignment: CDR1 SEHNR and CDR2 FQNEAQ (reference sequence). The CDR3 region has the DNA TGTGCCAGCAGGCGGGGACAGGGCGCGGACTATGGCTACACCTTC. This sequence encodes CASRRGQGADYGYTF.

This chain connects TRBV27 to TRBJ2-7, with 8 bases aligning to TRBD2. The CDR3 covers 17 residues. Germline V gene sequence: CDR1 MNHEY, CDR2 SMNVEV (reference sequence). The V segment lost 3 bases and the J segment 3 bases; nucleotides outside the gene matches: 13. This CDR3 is CASSFSFPTSVVYEQYF. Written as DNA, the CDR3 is TGTGCCAGCAGTTTCTCCTTCCCGACTAGCGTAGTCTACGAGCAGTACTTC.

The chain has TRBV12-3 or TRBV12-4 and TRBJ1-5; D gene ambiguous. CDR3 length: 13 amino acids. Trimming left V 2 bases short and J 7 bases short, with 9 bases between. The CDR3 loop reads CASSLLIGQPQHF. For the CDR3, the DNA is TGTGCCAGCAGTTTATTAATTGGCCAGCCCCAGCATTTT.

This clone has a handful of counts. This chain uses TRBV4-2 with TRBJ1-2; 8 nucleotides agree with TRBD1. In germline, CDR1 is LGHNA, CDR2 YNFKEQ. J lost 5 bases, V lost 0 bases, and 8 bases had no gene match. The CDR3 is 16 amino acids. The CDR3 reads CASSQESGQGNYGYTF. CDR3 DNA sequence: TGTGCCAGCAGCCAAGAGAGTGGACAGGGCAATTATGGCTACACCTTC.

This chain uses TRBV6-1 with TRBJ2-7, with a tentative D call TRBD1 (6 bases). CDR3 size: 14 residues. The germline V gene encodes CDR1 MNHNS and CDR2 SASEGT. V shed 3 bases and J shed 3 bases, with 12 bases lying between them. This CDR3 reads CASSDRDTFYEQYF. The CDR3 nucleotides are TGTGCCAGCAGTGACCGGGACACCTTCTACGAGCAGTACTTC.

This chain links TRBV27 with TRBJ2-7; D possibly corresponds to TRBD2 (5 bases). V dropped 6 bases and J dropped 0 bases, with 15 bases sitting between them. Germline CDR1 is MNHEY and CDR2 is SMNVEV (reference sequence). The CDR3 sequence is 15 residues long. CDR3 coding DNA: TGTGCCAGCAGACAGCGCCGGGATAACTCCTACGAGCAGTACTTC. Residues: CASRQRRDNSYEQYF.